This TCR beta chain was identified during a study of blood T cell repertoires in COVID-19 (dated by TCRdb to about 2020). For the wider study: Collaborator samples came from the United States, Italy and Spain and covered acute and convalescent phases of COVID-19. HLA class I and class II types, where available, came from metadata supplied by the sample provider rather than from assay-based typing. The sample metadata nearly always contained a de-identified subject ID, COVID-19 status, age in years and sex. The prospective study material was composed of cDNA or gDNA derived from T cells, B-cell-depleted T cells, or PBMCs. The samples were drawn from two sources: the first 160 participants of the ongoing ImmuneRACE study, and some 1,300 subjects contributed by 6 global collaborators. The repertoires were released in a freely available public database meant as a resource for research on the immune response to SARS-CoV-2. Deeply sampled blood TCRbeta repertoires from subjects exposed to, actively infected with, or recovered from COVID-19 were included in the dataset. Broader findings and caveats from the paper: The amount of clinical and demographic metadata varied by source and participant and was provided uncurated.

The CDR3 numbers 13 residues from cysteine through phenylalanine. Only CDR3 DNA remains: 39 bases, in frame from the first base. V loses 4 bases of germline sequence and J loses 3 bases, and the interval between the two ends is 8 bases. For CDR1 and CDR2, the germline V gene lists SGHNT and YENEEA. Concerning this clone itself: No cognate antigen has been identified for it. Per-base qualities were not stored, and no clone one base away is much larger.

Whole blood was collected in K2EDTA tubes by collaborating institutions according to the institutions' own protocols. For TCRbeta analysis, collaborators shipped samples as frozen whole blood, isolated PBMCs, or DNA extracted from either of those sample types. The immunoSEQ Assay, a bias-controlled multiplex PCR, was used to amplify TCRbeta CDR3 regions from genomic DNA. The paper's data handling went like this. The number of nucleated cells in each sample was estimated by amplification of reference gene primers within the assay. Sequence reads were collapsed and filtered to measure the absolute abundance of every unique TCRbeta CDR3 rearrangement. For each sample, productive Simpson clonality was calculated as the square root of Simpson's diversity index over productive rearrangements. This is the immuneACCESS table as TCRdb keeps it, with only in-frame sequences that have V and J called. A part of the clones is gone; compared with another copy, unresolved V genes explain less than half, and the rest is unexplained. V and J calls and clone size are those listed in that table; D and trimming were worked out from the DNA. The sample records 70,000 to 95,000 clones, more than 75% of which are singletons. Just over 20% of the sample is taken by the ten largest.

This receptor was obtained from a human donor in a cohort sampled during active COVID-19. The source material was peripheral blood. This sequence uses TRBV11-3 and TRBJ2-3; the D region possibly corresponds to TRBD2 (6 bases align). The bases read TGTGCCAGCAGCTCCCGGGGGACAGATACGCAGTATTTT. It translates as CASSSRGTDTQYF. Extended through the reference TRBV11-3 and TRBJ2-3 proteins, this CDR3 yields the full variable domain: EAGVVQSPRYKIIEKKQPVAFWCNPISGHNTLYWYLQNLGQGPELLIRYENEEAVDDSQLPKDRFSAERLKGVDSTLKIQPAELGDSAVYLCASSSRGTDTQYFGPGTRLTVL.